A selection of T cell receptor beta chains follows, all from one sample in a study of technical replicates of blood from a few donors. Produced via immunoSEQ multiplex PCR; TCRdb's table is partial and in-frame only. The sample consists of tens of thousands of clones, approximately 92% of them appearing once. Sequencing used T cells isolated from PBMCs. These receptors were obtained from a human donor in good health. The CDR3 runs from the conserved cysteine through the conserved F or W. Each record gives: CDR3 protein, CDR3 DNA, V gene, clone size, J gene, D gene. The D gene is left open where the match is weak. Clone size, where shown, is once, few, many, or a class for clones that have expanded.

CASSAERNPYGYTF	TGTGCCAGCAGCGCCGAGCGGAACCCCTATGGCTACACCTTC	TRBV7-9	.	TRBJ1-2	.
CASSSGFYNEQFF	TGTGCTAGCAGCTCCGGGTTCTACAATGAGCAGTTCTTC	TRBV7-7	.	TRBJ2-1	.
CASSAQGEGMLFF	TGTGCCAGCAGTGCACAGGGTGAAGGAATGCTGTTTTTT	TRBV6-6	.	TRBJ1-4	.
CASSLWQATEQYF	TGTGCCAGCAGTTTATGGCAGGCAACTGAGCAGTACTTC	TRBV28	.	TRBJ2-7	.
CAGRTGTNYGYTF	TGTGCCGGAAGGACAGGGACTAACTATGGCTACACCTTC	TRBV2	few	TRBJ1-2	TRBD1
CASTAVGRGSEQYF	TGTGCCAGCACCGCAGTTGGGAGGGGCAGCGAGCAGTACTTC	TRBV27	.	TRBJ2-7	TRBD2
CASSPNSLAGGSGTDTQYF	TGTGCCAGCTCACCTAATTCGCTAGCGGGAGGCAGCGGCACAGATACGCAGTATTTT	TRBV18	.	TRBJ2-3	TRBD2
CASSFEETYNSYEQYF	TGCGCCAGCAGCTTTGAGGAGACTTATAACTCCTACGAGCAGTACTTC	TRBV5-1	.	TRBJ2-7	.
CASSTPGGTEAFF	TGTGCCAGCAGCACGCCTGGGGGGACTGAAGCTTTCTTT	TRBV11-3	once	TRBJ1-1	.
CASSLGASGFTSYEQYF	TGCGCCAGCAGCTTGGGTGCTAGCGGGTTTACCTCCTACGAGCAGTACTTC	TRBV5-1	once	TRBJ2-7	TRBD2
CASSRDRAKAFF	TGTGCCAGCAGCAGGGACAGGGCTAAAGCTTTCTTT	TRBV6-5	.	TRBJ1-1	TRBD1
CAISESTKYGYTF	TGTGCCATCAGTGAGTCGACTAAGTATGGCTACACCTTC	TRBV10-3	.	TRBJ1-2	.
CASTPFSYNEQFF	TGTGCCAGCACCCCTTTCTCCTACAATGAGCAGTTCTTC	TRBV5-4	.	TRBJ2-1	.
CASSGSGETQYF	TGTGCCAGCAGTGGTAGTGGTGAGACCCAGTACTTC	TRBV2	.	TRBJ2-5	.
CASSHGMTEPGLAGVWLYEQYF	TGCGCCAGCAGCCACGGGATGACGGAACCGGGACTAGCGGGAGTTTGGTTGTACGAGCAGTACTTC	TRBV4-3	.	TRBJ2-7	TRBD2
CASSPGQGEQFF	TGTGCCAGCAGCCCGGGACAGGGGGAGCAGTTCTTC	TRBV11-2	.	TRBJ2-1	TRBD1
CASSLGLASYEQYF	TGTGCCAGCAGCTTGGGACTGGCCTCCTACGAGCAGTACTTC	TRBV5-6	.	TRBJ2-7	.
CASSQYPGTGWTEAFF	TGCGCCAGCAGCCAGTACCCCGGGACAGGGTGGACTGAAGCTTTCTTT	TRBV4-3	once	TRBJ1-1	TRBD1
CASSASYRGTEAFF	TGTGCCAGCAGTGCAAGCTACAGGGGTACTGAAGCTTTCTTT	TRBV2	.	TRBJ1-1	TRBD1
CASSNGDYIQYF	TGTGCCAGCAGCAACGGAGATTACATTCAGTACTTC	TRBV9	few	TRBJ2-4	.
CASSPFGTGYPDEQYF	TGTGCCAGCTCACCATTCGGGACAGGATACCCGGACGAGCAGTACTTC	TRBV18	.	TRBJ2-7	TRBD1
CAIRGSSGEETQYF	TGTGCCATCAGGGGCTCTAGCGGGGAAGAGACCCAGTACTTC	TRBV10-3	.	TRBJ2-5	TRBD2
CASSVLAGVYNEQFF	TGTGCCAGCAGCGTGCTAGCGGGAGTCTACAATGAGCAGTTCTTC	TRBV5-4	.	TRBJ2-1	TRBD2
CASAGLGIANEQFF	TGCGCCAGCGCGGGACTAGGAATTGCCAATGAGCAGTTCTTC	TRBV5-1	once	TRBJ2-1	TRBD2
CASNQDTTNEKLFF	TGTGCCAGCAACCAGGACACAACTAATGAAAAACTGTTTTTT	TRBV2	.	TRBJ1-4	.
CASSPSGRYNEQFF	TGTGCCAGCTCACCTAGCGGGAGGTACAATGAGCAGTTCTTC	TRBV18	.	TRBJ2-1	TRBD2
CASSQTPNYGYTF	TGCGCCAGCAGCCAGACACCAAACTATGGCTACACCTTC	TRBV4-1	few	TRBJ1-2	.
CAAGRRAGAYNEQFF	TGCGCCGCGGGGCGGAGAGCGGGAGCCTACAATGAGCAGTTCTTC	TRBV4-3	.	TRBJ2-1	TRBD2
CASSAATSGRMDEQFF	TGTGCCAGCAGCGCTGCCACTAGCGGGAGGATGGATGAGCAGTTCTTC	TRBV14	.	TRBJ2-1	TRBD2
CASSFFGIGEQYF	TGTGCCAGCAGCTTTTTCGGGATAGGGGAGCAGTACTTC	TRBV5-4	.	TRBJ2-7	.
CASRRTVSGNQPQHF	TGTGCCAGCAGAAGGACAGTTTCGGGCAATCAGCCCCAGCATTTT	TRBV2	.	TRBJ1-5	.
CASSPDSGTRYEQYF	TGTGCCAGCAGCCCAGATAGCGGGACCCGATACGAGCAGTACTTC	TRBV11-2	.	TRBJ2-7	TRBD2
CASSKGYEQYF	TGTGCCAGTAGTAAGGGGTACGAGCAGTACTTC	TRBV19	.	TRBJ2-7	.
CASSPPNQETQYF	TGTGCCAGCAGTCCACCTAACCAAGAGACCCAGTACTTC	TRBV6-5	.	TRBJ2-5	.
CASSLQGYSDEQYF	TGTGCCAGCAGCTTGCAGGGGTACTCGGACGAGCAGTACTTC	TRBV5-4	.	TRBJ2-7	.
CSAPSTDTQYF	TGCAGTGCTCCTAGCACAGATACGCAGTATTTT	TRBV20-1	.	TRBJ2-3	.